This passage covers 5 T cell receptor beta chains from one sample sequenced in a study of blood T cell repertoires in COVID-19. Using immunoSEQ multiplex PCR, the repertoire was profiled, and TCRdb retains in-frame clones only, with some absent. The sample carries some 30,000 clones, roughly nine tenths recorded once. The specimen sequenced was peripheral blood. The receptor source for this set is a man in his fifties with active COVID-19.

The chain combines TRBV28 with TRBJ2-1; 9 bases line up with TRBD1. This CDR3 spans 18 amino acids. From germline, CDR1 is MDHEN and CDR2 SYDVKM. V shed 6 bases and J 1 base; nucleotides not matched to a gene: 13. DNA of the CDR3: TGTGCCAGCAGCAGTTTCGGAGGGACAGGGCGATCCTACAATGAGCAGTTCTTC. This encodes CASSSFGGTGRSYNEQFF.

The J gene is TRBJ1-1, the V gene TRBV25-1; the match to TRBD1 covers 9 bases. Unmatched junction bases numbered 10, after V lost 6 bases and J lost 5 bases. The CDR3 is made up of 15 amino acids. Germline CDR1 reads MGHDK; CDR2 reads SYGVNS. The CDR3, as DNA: TGTGCCAGCAGGGAGGACAGGGGTTGGGTAACTGAAGCTTTCTTT. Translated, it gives CASREDRGWVTEAFF.

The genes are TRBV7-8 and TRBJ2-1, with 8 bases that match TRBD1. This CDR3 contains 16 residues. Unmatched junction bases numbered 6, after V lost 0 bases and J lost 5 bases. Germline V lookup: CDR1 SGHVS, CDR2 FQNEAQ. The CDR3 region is CASSLAGQGFDNEQFF. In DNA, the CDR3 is TGTGCCAGCAGCTTAGCTGGACAGGGTTTCGACAATGAGCAGTTCTTC.

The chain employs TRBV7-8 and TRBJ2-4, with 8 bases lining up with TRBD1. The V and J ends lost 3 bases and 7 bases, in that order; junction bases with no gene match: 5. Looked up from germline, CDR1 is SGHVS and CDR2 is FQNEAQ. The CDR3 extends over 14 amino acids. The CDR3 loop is CASSFQGAANIQYF. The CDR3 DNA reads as TGTGCCAGCAGCTTCCAGGGGGCCGCGAACATTCAGTACTTC.

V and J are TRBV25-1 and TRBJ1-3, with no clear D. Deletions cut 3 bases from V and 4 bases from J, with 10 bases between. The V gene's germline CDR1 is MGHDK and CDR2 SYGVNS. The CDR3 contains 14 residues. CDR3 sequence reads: CASSDSGGGNTIYF. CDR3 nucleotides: TGTGCCAGCAGTGATTCCGGCGGGGGAAACACCATATATTTT.